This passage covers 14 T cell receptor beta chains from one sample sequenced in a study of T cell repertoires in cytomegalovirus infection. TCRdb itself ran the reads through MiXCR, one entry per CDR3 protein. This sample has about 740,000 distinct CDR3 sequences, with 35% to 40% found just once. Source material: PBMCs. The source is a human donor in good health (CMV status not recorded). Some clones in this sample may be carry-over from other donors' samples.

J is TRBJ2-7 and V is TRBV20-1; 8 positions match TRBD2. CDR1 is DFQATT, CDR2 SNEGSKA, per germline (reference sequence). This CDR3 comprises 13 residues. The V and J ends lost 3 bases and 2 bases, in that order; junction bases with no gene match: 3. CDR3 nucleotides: TGCAGTGCTAGGACTAGCGTCACCTACGAGCAGTACTTC. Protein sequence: CSARTSVTYEQYF.

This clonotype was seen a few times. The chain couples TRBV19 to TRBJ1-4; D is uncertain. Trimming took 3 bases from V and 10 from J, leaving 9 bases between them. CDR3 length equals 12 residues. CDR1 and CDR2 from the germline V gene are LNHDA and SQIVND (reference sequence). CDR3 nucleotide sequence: TGTGCCAGTAGTATGGATGAAGGAAAACTGTTTTTT. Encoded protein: CASSMDEGKLFF. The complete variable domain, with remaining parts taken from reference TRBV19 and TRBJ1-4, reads DGGITQSPKYLFRKEGQNVTLSCEQNLNHDAMYWYRQDPGQGLRLIYYSQIVNDFQKGDIAEGYSVSREKKESFPLTVTSAQKNPTAFYLCASSMDEGKLFFGSGTQLSVL.

CDR3 sequence: CSASTGNQPQHF. Written as DNA, the CDR3 is TGCAGCGCCTCAACAGGGAATCAGCCCCAGCATTTT. The chain recombines TRBV29-1 with TRBJ1-5; the D gene is possibly TRBD1 (6 bases). The V end was cut by 7 bases, the J end by 4 bases, with 11 bases between. CDR1 is SQVTM, CDR2 ANQGSEA, per germline. This CDR3 is 12 amino acids long.

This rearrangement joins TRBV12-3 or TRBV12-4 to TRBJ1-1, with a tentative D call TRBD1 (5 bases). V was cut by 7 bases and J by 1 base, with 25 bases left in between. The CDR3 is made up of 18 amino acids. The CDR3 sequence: CASTDKAIPPDKNTEAFF. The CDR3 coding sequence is TGTGCCAGCACCGATAAGGCGATTCCCCCGGACAAGAACACTGAAGCTTTCTTT.

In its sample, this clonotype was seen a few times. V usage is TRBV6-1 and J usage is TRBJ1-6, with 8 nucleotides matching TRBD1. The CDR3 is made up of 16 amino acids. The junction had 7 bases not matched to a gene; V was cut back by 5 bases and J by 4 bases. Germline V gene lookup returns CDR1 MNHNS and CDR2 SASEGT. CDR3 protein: CASSLRTGKYNSPLHF. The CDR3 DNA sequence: TGTGCCAGCAGTCTTAGGACAGGGAAATATAATTCACCCCTCCACTTT.

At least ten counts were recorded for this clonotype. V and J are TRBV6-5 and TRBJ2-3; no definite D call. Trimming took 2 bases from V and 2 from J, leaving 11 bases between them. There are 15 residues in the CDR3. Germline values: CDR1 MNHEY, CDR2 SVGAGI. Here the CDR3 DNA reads TGTGCCAGCAGTTACGGGCGAGCCCACACAGATACGCAGTATTTT. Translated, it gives CASSYGRAHTDTQYF.

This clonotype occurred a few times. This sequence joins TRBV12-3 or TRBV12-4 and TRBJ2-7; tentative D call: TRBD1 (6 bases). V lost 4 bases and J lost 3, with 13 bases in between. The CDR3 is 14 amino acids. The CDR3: CASSSPRDNYEQYF. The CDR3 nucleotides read TGTGCCAGCAGTTCCCCCCGGGACAACTACGAGCAGTACTTC.

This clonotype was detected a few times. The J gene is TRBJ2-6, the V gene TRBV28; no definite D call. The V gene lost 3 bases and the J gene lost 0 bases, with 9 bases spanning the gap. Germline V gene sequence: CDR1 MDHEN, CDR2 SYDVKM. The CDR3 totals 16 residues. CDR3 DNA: TGTGCCAGCAGTTTGCTTGGCAGCTCTGGGGCCAACGTCCTGACTTTC. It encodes CASSLLGSSGANVLTF.

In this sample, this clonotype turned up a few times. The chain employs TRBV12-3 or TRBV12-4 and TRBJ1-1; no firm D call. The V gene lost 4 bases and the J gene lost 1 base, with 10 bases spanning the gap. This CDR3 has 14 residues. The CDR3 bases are TGTGCCAGCAGTTACGACGTTACGAACACTGAAGCTTTCTTT. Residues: CASSYDVTNTEAFF.

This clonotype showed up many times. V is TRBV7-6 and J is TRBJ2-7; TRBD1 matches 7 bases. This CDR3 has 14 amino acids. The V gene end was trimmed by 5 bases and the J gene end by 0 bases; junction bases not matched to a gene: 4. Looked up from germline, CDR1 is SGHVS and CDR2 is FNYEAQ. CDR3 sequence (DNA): TGTGCCAGCAGCCAGGACAGGAACTCCTACGAGCAGTACTTC. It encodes CASSQDRNSYEQYF.

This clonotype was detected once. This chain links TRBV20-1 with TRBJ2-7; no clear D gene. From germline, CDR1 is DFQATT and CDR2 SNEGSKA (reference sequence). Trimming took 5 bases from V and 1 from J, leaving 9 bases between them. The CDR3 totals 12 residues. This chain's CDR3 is CSASRPSYEQYF. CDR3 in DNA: TGCAGTGCTTCCCGACCATCCTACGAGCAGTACTTC.

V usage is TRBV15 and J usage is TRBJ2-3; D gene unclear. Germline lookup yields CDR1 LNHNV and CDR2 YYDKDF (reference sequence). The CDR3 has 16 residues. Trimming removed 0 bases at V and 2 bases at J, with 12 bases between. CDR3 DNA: TGTGCCACCAGCAGAGAAGGCTGTGGAAACACAGATACGCAGTATTTT. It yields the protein CATSREGCGNTDTQYF.

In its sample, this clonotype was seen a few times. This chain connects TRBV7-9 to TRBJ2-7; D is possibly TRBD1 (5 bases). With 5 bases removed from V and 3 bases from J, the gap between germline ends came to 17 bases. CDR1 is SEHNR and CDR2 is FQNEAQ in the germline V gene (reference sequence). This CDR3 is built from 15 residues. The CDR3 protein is CASSPHTRENYEQYF. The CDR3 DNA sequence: TGTGCCAGCAGCCCACATACCAGGGAAAACTACGAGCAGTACTTC.

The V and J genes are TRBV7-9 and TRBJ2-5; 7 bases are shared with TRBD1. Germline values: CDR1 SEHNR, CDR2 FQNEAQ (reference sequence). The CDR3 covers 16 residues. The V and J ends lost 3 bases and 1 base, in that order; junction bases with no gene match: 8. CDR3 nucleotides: TGTGCCAGCAGCTTGACAGGGAAGGGCCCCCAAGAGACCCAGTACTTC. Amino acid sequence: CASSLTGKGPQETQYF. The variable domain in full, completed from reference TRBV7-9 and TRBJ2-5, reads DTGVSQNPRHKITKRGQNVTFRCDPISEHNRLYWYRQTLGQGPEFLTYFQNEAQLEKSRLLSDRFSAERPKGSFSTLEIQRTEQGDSAMYLCASSLTGKGPQETQYFGPGTRLLVL.